The subject of this entry is one T cell receptor beta chain. This specimen belongs to a study of cytomegalovirus exposure and HLA in healthy donors. The CDR3 contains 15 residues. In germline, CDR1 is SGHTA, CDR2 FQGNSA. V lost 8 bases and J lost 2, with 18 bases in between. Both 60 Vbeta primers and 13 Jbeta primers went into the PCR. Libraries were prepared by immunoSEQ multiplex PCR; TCRdb keeps only in-frame clonotypes and omits some of them. Its table records about 170,000 clones. The sample taken for sequencing was PBMCs. V is TRBV7-2 and J is TRBJ1-1; D is unclear. This clonotype originated in an older woman in good health and CMV-seronegative. The CDR3 is CASRIVSEVNTEAFF. CDR3 nucleotide sequence: TGTGCCAGCCGCATAGTTTCAGAGGTCAACACTGAAGCTTTCTTT.